What follows are 17 T cell receptor beta chains derived from one specimen sequenced in a study of CD8 T cells in ankylosing spondylitis (dated by TCRdb to between 2016 and 2019). Libraries came from 5' RACE. The sample was run on an Illumina HiSeq 2500. TCRdb applied fastp at Q25 and MiXCR to the public reads, then kept only in-frame beta chains. A single entry per CDR3 protein holds the most common genes and DNA from its merged rows. This sample comprises under 250,000 distinct CDR3 sequences, roughly a tenth of them detected only once. Of the sample, 2% to 3% falls within the top ten clones. Sequencing input: blood, either unsorted or a sorted T cell fraction (not recorded which). All receptors derive from a male donor with ankylosing spondylitis or in good health (not recorded which).

The V and J genes are TRBV7-9 and TRBJ1-4, with 9 nucleotides matching TRBD1. CDR3 length equals 14 residues. V was clipped by 5 bases and J by 10 bases; unmatched bases: 8. Germline CDR1 and CDR2: SEHNR and FQNEAQ (reference sequence). The chain's CDR3 is CASSPPQGAGKLFF. The CDR3 DNA reads as TGTGCCAGCAGCCCCCCACAGGGGGCGGGAAAACTGTTTTTT.

This clonotype was observed a handful of times. This chain joins TRBV19 and TRBJ2-1; 9 positions agree with TRBD2. V was pared by 5 bases and J by 8 bases, with 1 base of the junction left unmatched. CDR1 is LNHDA, CDR2 SQIVND, per germline (reference sequence). This CDR3 region has 12 residues. The CDR3 bases are TGTGCCAGTAGTCCTAGCGGGGATGAGCAGTTCTTC. Amino acids: CASSPSGDEQFF.

This clonotype has at least ten counts. V and J are TRBV15 and TRBJ2-7, with unresolved D. The CDR3 loop spans 13 amino acids. Trimming cost V 3 bases and J 4 bases, with 10 bases left between them. CDR1 and CDR2 from the germline V gene are LNHNV and YYDKDF (reference sequence). The chain's CDR3 is CATSRNTGYEQYF. The CDR3 DNA reads TGTGCCACCAGCAGGAACACTGGGTACGAGCAGTACTTC.

This clonotype was seen ten or more times. This chain links TRBV5-1 with TRBJ2-3, with 14 bases lining up with TRBD2. The CDR3 is 17 residues long. CDR1 is SGHRS and CDR2 is YFSETQ in the germline V gene. The V gene end was trimmed by 5 bases and the J gene end by 7 bases; junction bases not matched to a gene: 12. Written as DNA, the CDR3 is TGCGCCAGCAGTCCCCCCGGGACTAGCGGGAGTTCGAATACGCAGTATTTT. Protein product: CASSPPGTSGSSNTQYF.

This clonotype was recorded at least ten times. The V and J genes are TRBV3-1 and TRBJ1-1; D not resolved. Trimming cost V 0 bases and J 4 bases, with 12 bases left between them. From germline, CDR1 is LGHDT and CDR2 YNNKEL (reference sequence). The length of the CDR3 is 15 residues. In nucleotides, the CDR3 is TGTGCCAGCAGCCAAGACGGGTCATGGGGCACTGAAGCTTTCTTT. The encoded protein is CASSQDGSWGTEAFF.

This clonotype has a count of ten or more. J is TRBJ2-7 and V is TRBV5-1; tentatively, D is TRBD1 (5 bases). In germline, CDR1 is SGHRS, CDR2 YFSETQ. The germline V and J ends were trimmed by 4 bases and 2 bases, with 13 bases remaining between them. The length of the CDR3 is 14 residues. The CDR3 nucleotides read TGCGCCAGCAGCGAAGGGGATGCTACCTACGAGCAGTACTTC. The encoded protein is CASSEGDATYEQYF.

Details on this clonotype: Just one base apart from a much larger clone, this may be a read error. The chain recombines TRBV6-5 with TRBJ2-3; no reliable D call. The CDR3 covers 13 residues. Per the germline V gene, CDR1 is MNHEY and CDR2 is SVGAGI. CDR3 region: CVSSYTVTDTQYF. The CDR3 nucleotides read TGTGTCAGCAGTTACACGGTCACAGATACGCAGTATTTT.

The chain recombines TRBV20-1 with TRBJ1-1, with TRBD1 matching over 12 bases. CDR3 length: 16 residues. V shed 6 bases and J 5 bases; nucleotides not matched to a gene: 13. CDR1 DFQATT and CDR2 SNEGSKA come from the germline V gene (reference sequence). The CDR3 region is CSASPGTGGKWTEAFF. CDR3 nucleotide sequence: TGCAGTGCCTCTCCGGGGACAGGGGGCAAGTGGACTGAAGCTTTCTTT.

This clonotype has at least ten counts. V and J are TRBV20-1 and TRBJ2-3; D perhaps matches TRBD1 (6 bases). Germline V lookup: CDR1 DFQATT, CDR2 SNEGSKA (reference sequence). The CDR3 totals 14 residues. V lost 5 bases and J 0 bases, leaving 12 bases between the germline ends. CDR3 loop: CSACAQGSTDTQYF. In DNA form, the CDR3 reads TGCAGTGCTTGCGCGCAGGGGAGCACAGATACGCAGTATTTT.

This clonotype came up once. This may come from a read error, since a much larger clone is one base off. The CDR3 DNA reads as TGTGCCAGCAGCGTAGGGCAGACGTGCCAAGAGACCCAGTACTTC. Protein: CASSVGQTCQETQYF. The chain recombines TRBV9 with TRBJ2-5; D gene unclear. Germline V gives CDR1 SGDLS, CDR2 YYNGEE. CDR3 length equals 15 residues. The germline V and J ends were trimmed by 0 bases and 1 base, with 10 bases remaining between them.

V is TRBV4-2 and J is TRBJ1-4; D ambiguous. Trimming cost V 0 bases and J 8 bases, with 16 bases left between them. This CDR3 comprises 16 residues. Per the germline V gene, CDR1 is LGHNA and CDR2 is YNFKEQ. The CDR3 spells CASSQELGRKGEKLFF. CDR3 nucleotides: TGTGCCAGCAGCCAAGAGTTGGGCAGGAAGGGAGAAAAACTGTTTTTT.

This clonotype came up many times. The chain couples TRBV29-1 to TRBJ2-3; a possible D gene is TRBD1 (7 bases). CDR3 length: 17 amino acids. Germline assignment: CDR1 SQVTM and CDR2 ANQGSEA. Trimming removed 8 bases from V and 4 bases from J, with 28 bases in between. The CDR3 reads CSSWGQGQGGAADTQYF. In nucleotides, the CDR3 is TGCAGCTCCTGGGGTCAGGGCCAGGGGGGTGCGGCAGATACGCAGTATTTT.

This clonotype was observed at least ten times. The gene calls are TRBV10-3 and TRBJ2-2; 7 bases line up with TRBD1. The CDR3 length is 13 residues. After removal of 7 bases from V and 5 bases from J, the junction contained 4 bases not matched to a gene. Germline V lookup: CDR1 ENHRY, CDR2 SYGVKD. The CDR3 sequence is CAIKGTVTGELFF. As DNA, the CDR3 is TGTGCCATCAAAGGGACAGTAACCGGGGAGCTGTTTTTT.

The table lists this clonotype with many counts. V gene TRBV3-1 combines with J gene TRBJ2-7, with unresolved D. This CDR3 region has 13 residues. From germline, CDR1 is LGHDT and CDR2 YNNKEL (reference sequence). V was clipped by 0 bases and J by 6 bases, with 9 bases between them. The CDR3 is CASSQDRSREQYF. DNA of the CDR3: TGTGCCAGCAGCCAAGATAGGTCGCGCGAGCAGTACTTC.

Ten or more counts support this clonotype. V usage is TRBV25-1 and J usage is TRBJ2-7, with a tentative D call TRBD2 (6 bases). Trimming took off 5 bases at V and 4 bases at J, with 18 bases between the two ends. Looked up from germline, CDR1 is MGHDK and CDR2 is SYGVNS. The CDR3 has 15 residues. The CDR3 DNA follows: TGTGCCAGCAGTCCTGGGAGGCGGGGTTGGTACGAGCAGTACTTC. Protein product: CASSPGRRGWYEQYF.

This clonotype was found many times. This chain's CDR3 is CASSSRASGAAPIYNEQFF. The CDR3 coding sequence is TGTGCCAGCAGCTCCCGGGCTAGCGGGGCAGCGCCCATCTACAATGAGCAGTTCTTC. This chain connects TRBV7-8 to TRBJ2-1, with TRBD2 matching 9 bases. The CDR3 is made up of 19 amino acids. J was trimmed by 3 bases and V by 4 bases; bases with no gene match: 16. From germline, CDR1 is SGHVS and CDR2 FQNEAQ.

At least ten counts were recorded for this clonotype. The J gene is TRBJ1-4, the V gene TRBV10-3; 8 bases agree with TRBD1. J lost 0 bases, V lost 6 bases, and 6 bases had no gene match. Germline V gene lookup returns CDR1 ENHRY and CDR2 SYGVKD. CDR3 length: 16 amino acids. The CDR3 region has the DNA TGTGCCATCAGCCGGACAGGGCTGTCAACTAATGAAAAACTGTTTTTT. Protein sequence: CAISRTGLSTNEKLFF.